This note documents a single T cell receptor beta chain sequence. As yet, its antigen is unknown. This sample was included in a study of PD-1 blockade in classical Hodgkin lymphoma. CDR3 length: 16 amino acids. The V segment lost 4 bases and the J segment 3 bases; nucleotides outside the gene matches: 8. Germline V gene data show CDR1 as MGHRA and CDR2 as YSYEKL. Sequencing used immunoSEQ multiplex PCR; TCRdb keeps in-frame clones, though not all of them. The sample has tens of thousands of clones, just over 70% seen once. All patients experienced relapse after autologous stem cell transplantation, and brentuximab vedotin exposure was variable. General observations from the study: CD4+ TCR diversity, unlike CD8+, rose significantly by C4D1. Those starting nivolumab under 1 year post-ASCT were excluded. The diversity seen at baseline in complete responders resembled that of newly diagnosed patients. Newly diagnosed patients were said to have less baseline TCR diversity than healthy donors did.

The V and J genes are TRBV4-1 and TRBJ2-3, with 9 nucleotides matching TRBD1. The starting material was peripheral blood mononuclear cells (PBMCs), obtained before the second cycle of nivolumab. The receptor comes from a human donor with classical Hodgkin lymphoma. Written as DNA, the CDR3 is TGCGCCAGCAGCCGAGCCGGGACAGGGATTACAGATACGCAGTATTTT. Translated, it gives CASSRAGTGITDTQYF.